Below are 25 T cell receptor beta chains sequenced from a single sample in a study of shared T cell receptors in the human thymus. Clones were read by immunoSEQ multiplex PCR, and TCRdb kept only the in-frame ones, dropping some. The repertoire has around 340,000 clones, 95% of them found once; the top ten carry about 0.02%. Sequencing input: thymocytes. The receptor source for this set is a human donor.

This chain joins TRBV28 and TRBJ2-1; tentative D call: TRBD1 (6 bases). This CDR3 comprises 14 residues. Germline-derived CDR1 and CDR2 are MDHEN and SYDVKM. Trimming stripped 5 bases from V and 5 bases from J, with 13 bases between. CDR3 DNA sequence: TGTGCCAGCAGTCCACAGGGTCGGCACAATGAGCAGTTCTTC. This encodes CASSPQGRHNEQFF.

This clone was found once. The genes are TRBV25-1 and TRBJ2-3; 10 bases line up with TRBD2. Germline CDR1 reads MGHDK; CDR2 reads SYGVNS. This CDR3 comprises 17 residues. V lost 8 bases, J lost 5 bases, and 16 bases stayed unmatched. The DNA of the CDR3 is TGTGCCAGCTCCGTAAAAAGCGGGAGGGCCAGGATAGATACGCAGTATTTT. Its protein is CASSVKSGRARIDTQYF.

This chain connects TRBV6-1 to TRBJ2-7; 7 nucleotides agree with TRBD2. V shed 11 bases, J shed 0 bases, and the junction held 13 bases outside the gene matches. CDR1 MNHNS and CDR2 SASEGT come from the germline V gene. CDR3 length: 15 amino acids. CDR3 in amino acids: CASPGLAASSYEQYF. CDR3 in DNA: TGTGCCTCCCCAGGGCTAGCGGCGAGCTCCTACGAGCAGTACTTC.

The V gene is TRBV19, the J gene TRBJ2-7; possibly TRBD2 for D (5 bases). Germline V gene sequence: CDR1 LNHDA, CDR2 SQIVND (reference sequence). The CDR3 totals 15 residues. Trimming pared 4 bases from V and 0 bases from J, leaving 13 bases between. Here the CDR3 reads CASSRRPDYSYEQYF. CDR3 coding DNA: TGTGCCAGTAGTAGAAGACCTGACTACTCCTACGAGCAGTACTTC.

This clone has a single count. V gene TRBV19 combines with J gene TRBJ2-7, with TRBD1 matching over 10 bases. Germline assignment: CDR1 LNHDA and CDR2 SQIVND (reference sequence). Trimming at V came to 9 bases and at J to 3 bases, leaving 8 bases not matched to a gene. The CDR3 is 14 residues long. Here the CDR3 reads CASVSGQGDYEQYF. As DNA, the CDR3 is TGTGCCAGCGTGTCCGGACAGGGGGACTACGAGCAGTACTTC.

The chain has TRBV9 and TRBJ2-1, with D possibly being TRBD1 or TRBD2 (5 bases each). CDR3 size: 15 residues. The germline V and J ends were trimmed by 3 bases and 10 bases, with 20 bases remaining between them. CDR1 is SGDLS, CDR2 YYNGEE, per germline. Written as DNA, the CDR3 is TGTGCCAGCAGCGCCGGGACGCAAAATCTGGGGGAGCAGTTCTTC. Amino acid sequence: CASSAGTQNLGEQFF. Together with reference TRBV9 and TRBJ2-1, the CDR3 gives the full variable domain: DSGVTQTPKHLITATGQRVTLRCSPRSGDLSVYWYQQSLDQGLQFLIQYYNGEERAKGNILERFSAQQFPDLHSELNLSSLELGDSALYFCASSAGTQNLGEQFFGPGTRLTVL.

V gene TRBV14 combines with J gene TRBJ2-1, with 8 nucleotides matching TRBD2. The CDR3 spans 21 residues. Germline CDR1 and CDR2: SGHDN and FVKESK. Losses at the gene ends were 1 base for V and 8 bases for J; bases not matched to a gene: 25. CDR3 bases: TGTGCCAGCAGCCAAGTATTTCGGGAGGGGCCCACTACCTTCTCGGGTGATGAGCAGTTCTTC. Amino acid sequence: CASSQVFREGPTTFSGDEQFF.

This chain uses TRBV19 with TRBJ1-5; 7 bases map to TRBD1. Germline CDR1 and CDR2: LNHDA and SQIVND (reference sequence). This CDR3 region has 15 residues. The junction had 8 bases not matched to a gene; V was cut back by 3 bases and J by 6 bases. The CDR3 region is CASSMLGGKGQPQHF. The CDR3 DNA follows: TGTGCCAGTAGTATGTTAGGGGGCAAGGGTCAGCCCCAGCATTTT.

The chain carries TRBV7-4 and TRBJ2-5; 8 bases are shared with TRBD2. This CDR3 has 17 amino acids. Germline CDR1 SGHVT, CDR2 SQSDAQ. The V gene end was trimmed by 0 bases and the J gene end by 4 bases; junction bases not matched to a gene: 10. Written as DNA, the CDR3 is TGTGCCAGCAGCTTAGCCCGGGAGGGCCGAGTAATAGAGACCCAGTACTTC. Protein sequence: CASSLAREGRVIETQYF.

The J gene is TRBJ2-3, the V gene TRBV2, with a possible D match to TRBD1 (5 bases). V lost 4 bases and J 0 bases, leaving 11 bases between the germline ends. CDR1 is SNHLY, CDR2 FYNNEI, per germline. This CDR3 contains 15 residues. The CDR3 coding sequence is TGTGCCAGCAGTGGGCAGGGTATTAGCACAGATACGCAGTATTTT. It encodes CASSGQGISTDTQYF.

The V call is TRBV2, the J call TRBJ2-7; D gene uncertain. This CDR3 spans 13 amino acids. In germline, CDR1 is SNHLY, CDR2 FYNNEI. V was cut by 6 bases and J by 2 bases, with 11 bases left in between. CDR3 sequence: CASSDIITYEQYF. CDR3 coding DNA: TGTGCCAGCAGCGACATTATAACCTACGAGCAGTACTTC.

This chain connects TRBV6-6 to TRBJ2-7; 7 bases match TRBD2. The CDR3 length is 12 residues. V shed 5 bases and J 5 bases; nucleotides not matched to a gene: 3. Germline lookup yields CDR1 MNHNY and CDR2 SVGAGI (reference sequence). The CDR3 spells CASSSGTHEQYF. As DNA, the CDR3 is TGTGCCAGCAGTAGCGGGACTCACGAGCAGTACTTC.

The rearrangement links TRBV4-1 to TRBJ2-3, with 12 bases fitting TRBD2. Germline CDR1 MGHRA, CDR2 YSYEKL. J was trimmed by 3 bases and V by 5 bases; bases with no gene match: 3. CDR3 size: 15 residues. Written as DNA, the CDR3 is TGCGCCAGCAGCGAAGGACTAGCGGGAACAGATACGCAGTATTTT. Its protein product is CASSEGLAGTDTQYF.

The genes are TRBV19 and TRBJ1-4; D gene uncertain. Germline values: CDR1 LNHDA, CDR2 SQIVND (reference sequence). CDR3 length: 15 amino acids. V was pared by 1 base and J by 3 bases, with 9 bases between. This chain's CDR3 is CASSIGRESNEKLFF. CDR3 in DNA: TGTGCCAGTAGTATAGGACGGGAATCTAATGAAAAACTGTTTTTT.

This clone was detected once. The CDR3 protein is CASMLTGEQYF. For the CDR3, the DNA is TGTGCCAGCATGTTAACCGGTGAGCAGTACTTC. The chain is built from TRBV25-1 and TRBJ2-7; D remains ambiguous. This CDR3 spans 11 amino acids. CDR1 is MGHDK, CDR2 SYGVNS, per germline. Trimming stripped 7 bases from V and 7 bases from J, with 11 bases between.

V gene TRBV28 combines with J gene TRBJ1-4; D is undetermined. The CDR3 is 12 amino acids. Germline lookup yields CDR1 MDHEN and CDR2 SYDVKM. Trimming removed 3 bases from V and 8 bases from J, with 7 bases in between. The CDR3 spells CASSFESEKLFF. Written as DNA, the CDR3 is TGTGCCAGCAGTTTTGAATCAGAAAAACTGTTTTTT. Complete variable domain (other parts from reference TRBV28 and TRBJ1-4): DVKVTQSSRYLVKRTGEKVFLECVQDMDHENMFWYRQDPGLGLRLIYFSYDVKMKEKGDIPEGYSVSREKKERFSLILESASTNQTSMYLCASSFESEKLFFGSGTQLSVL.

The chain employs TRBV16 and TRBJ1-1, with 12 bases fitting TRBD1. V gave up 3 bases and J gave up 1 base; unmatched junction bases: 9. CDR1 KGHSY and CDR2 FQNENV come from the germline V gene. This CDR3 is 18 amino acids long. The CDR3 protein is CASSHKWGQGAQNTEAFF. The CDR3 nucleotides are TGTGCCAGCAGCCATAAGTGGGGACAGGGGGCACAGAACACTGAAGCTTTCTTT.

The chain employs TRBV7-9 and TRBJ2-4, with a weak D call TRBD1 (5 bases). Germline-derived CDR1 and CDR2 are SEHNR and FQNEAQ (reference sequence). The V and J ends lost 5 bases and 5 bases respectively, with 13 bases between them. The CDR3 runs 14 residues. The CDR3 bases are TGTGCCAGCAGCCACTCCCCGACAGAAAACATTCAGTACTTC. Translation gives CASSHSPTENIQYF.

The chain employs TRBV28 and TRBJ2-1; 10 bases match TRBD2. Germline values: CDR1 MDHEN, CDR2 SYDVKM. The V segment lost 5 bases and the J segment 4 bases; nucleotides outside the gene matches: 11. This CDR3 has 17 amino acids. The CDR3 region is CASSLIILAGPYNEQFF. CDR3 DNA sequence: TGTGCCAGCAGTCTGATCATACTAGCGGGACCTTACAATGAGCAGTTCTTC.

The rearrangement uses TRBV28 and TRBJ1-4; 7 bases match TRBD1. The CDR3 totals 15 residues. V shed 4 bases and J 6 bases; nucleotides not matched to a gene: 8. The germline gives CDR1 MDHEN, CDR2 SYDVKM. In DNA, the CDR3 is TGTGCCAGCAGTTCCAGGGGGGGGTCTTATGAAAAACTGTTTTTT. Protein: CASSSRGGSYEKLFF.

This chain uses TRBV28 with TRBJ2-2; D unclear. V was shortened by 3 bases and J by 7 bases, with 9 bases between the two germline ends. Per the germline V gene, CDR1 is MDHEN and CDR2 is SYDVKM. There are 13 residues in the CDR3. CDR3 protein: CASSLVRGGELFF. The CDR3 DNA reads TGTGCCAGCAGTTTGGTCCGCGGCGGGGAGCTGTTTTTT.

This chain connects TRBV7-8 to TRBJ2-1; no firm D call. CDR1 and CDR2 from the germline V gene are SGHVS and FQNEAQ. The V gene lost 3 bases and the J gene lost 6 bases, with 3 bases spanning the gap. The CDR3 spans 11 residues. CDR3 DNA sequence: TGTGCCAGCAGCTTCGGCAATGAGCAGTTCTTC. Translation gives CASSFGNEQFF.

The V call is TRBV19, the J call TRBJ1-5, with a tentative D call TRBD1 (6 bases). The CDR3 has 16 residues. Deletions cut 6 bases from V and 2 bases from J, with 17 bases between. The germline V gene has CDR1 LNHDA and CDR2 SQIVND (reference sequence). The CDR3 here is CASRQQGPTRNQPQHF. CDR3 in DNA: TGTGCCAGTAGACAACAGGGTCCTACCCGCAATCAGCCCCAGCATTTT.

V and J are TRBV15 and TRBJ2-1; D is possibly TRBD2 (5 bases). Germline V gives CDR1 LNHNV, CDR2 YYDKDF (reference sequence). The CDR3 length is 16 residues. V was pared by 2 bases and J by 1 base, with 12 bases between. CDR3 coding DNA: TGTGCCACCAGCAGAACCGCTCGGGGATCCTACAATGAGCAGTTCTTC. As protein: CATSRTARGSYNEQFF.

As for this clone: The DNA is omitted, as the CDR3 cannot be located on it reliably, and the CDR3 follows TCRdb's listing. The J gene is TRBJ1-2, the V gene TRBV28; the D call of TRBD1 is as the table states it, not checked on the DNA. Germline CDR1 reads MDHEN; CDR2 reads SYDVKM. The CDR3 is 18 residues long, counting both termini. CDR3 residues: CASSSVLGPAILHYGYTF.